The rows below give T cell receptor beta chains drawn from one sample of a study of blood T cell repertoires in COVID-19. The assay was immunoSEQ multiplex PCR, and TCRdb's table has in-frame clones only and misses some. Of more than 250,000 clones in the sample, roughly 84% were seen once. Sequencing was carried out using peripheral blood. These receptors were obtained from a man aged 45-65 years with active or convalescent COVID-19. CDR3s include the opening cysteine and the closing phenylalanine or tryptophan. Each record gives: J gene, CDR3 length, clone size, D gene, V gene, CDR3 protein, CDR3 DNA. The D gene is left open where the match is weak. The size field is filled for only some rows; it gives once, few, many or a size class.

J: TRBJ2-1
length: 15
size: .
D: .
V: TRBV7-6
CDR3: CASSFNVLSYNEQFF
DNA: TGTGCCAGCAGCTTTAATGTCCTCTCCTACAATGAGCAGTTCTTC

J: TRBJ2-7
length: 15
size: once
D: TRBD1
V: TRBV6-4
CDR3: CASSAGTGRFYEQYF
DNA: TGTGCCAGCAGTGCCGGGACAGGGCGATTTTACGAGCAGTACTTC

J: TRBJ1-5
length: 15
size: .
D: TRBD1
V: TRBV19
CDR3: CASSTGGYSNQPQHF
DNA: TGTGCCAGTAGTACAGGGGGCTATAGCAATCAGCCCCAGCATTTT

J: TRBJ1-5
length: 16
size: .
D: .
V: TRBV5-8
CDR3: CASSPPAGRRNQPQHF
DNA: TGTGCCAGCAGCCCACCCGCAGGGAGGCGCAATCAGCCCCAGCATTTT

J: TRBJ2-2
length: 16
size: .
D: TRBD1
V: TRBV9
CDR3: CASSPQQGTNTGELFF
DNA: TGTGCCAGCAGCCCACAACAGGGGACGAACACCGGGGAGCTGTTTTTT

J: TRBJ1-4
length: 14
size: .
D: .
V: TRBV5-6
CDR3: CASDRRGTNEKLFF
DNA: TGTGCCAGCGATAGACGAGGGACTAATGAAAAACTGTTTTTT

J: TRBJ2-5
length: 14
size: once
D: .
V: TRBV3-1/TRBV3-2
CDR3: CASSQGHVQETQYF
DNA: TGTGCCAGCAGCCAAGGACACGTCCAAGAGACCCAGTACTTC

J: TRBJ1-2
length: 13
size: .
D: .
V: TRBV19
CDR3: CASTRGADYGYTF
DNA: TGTGCCAGTACACGGGGGGCAGACTATGGCTACACCTTC

J: TRBJ2-7
length: 15
size: .
D: .
V: TRBV6-5
CDR3: CASRPTGNTPYEQYF
DNA: TGTGCCAGCAGGCCCACCGGGAACACCCCTTACGAGCAGTACTTC

J: TRBJ2-5
length: 14
size: .
D: TRBD1
V: TRBV25-1
CDR3: CASSATGGAETQYF
DNA: TGTGCCAGCAGTGCGACAGGGGGCGCAGAGACCCAGTACTTC

J: TRBJ1-5
length: 13
size: .
D: .
V: TRBV27
CDR3: CASSPSLHQPQHF
DNA: TGTGCCAGCAGCCCCTCCCTTCATCAGCCCCAGCATTTT

J: TRBJ2-1
length: 15
size: .
D: TRBD1
V: TRBV7-9
CDR3: CASSFDRGLSNEQFF
DNA: TGTGCCAGCAGCTTCGACAGGGGGCTTAGCAATGAGCAGTTCTTC

J: TRBJ1-2
length: 12
size: .
D: TRBD1
V: TRBV7-2
CDR3: CASSTNRGGYTF
DNA: TGTGCCAGCAGCACGAACAGGGGTGGCTACACCTTC

J: TRBJ2-7
length: 14
size: .
D: .
V: TRBV28
CDR3: CASSGPDLSYEQYF
DNA: TGTGCCAGCAGTGGTCCGGACTTATCCTACGAGCAGTACTTC

J: TRBJ2-6
length: 13
size: .
D: .
V: TRBV5-1
CDR3: CASSPQAGNVLTF
DNA: TGCGCCAGCAGCCCACAGGCAGGCAACGTCCTGACTTTC

J: TRBJ1-3
length: 17
size: .
D: TRBD1
V: TRBV28
CDR3: CASSLLGQVNSGNTIYF
DNA: TGTGCCAGCAGTTTATTGGGACAGGTGAACTCTGGAAACACCATATATTTT

J: TRBJ2-1
length: 14
size: .
D: TRBD1
V: TRBV9
CDR3: CASSPGGQNNEQFF
DNA: TGTGCCAGCAGCCCTGGGGGACAGAACAATGAGCAGTTCTTC